Listed below are T cell receptor beta chains from one sample, sequenced in a study of somatic mutations in cytotoxic T cells in rheumatoid arthritis. The repertoire was sequenced with immunoSEQ multiplex PCR; TCRdb's copy has only in-frame clones and lacks some. The sample lists roughly 9,700 clones, 65% to 85% occurring once. The sequencing sample was made of CD8+ T cells sorted from blood. All receptors come from a woman between 45 and 65 years old in good health. The CDR3 runs from the conserved cysteine through the conserved F or W. A D gene is named only where the DNA matches it firmly. Only some rows state a clone size, as once, few, many or a class for expanded clones.

>few|TRBJ1-4|TRBD1|TRBV4-1
CASSQGDSEKLFF
TGCGCCAGCAGCCAAGGGGACAGTGAAAAACTGTTTTTT
>-|TRBJ2-5|-|TRBV27
CASRPSGGWETQYF
TGTGCCAGCAGACCAAGTGGCGGGTGGGAGACCCAGTACTTC
>-|TRBJ1-1|-|TRBV5-1
CASTSGGGMNTEAFF
TGCGCCAGCACCTCCGGGGGGGGCATGAACACTGAAGCTTTCTTT
>-|TRBJ2-7|TRBD2|TRBV29-1
CSVETSDSYEQYF
TGCAGCGTCGAGACTAGCGACTCCTACGAGCAGTACTTC
>-|TRBJ1-2|TRBD1|TRBV25-1
CASGGVGQGVYGYTF
TGTGCCAGCGGGGGGGTTGGACAGGGGGTTTATGGCTACACCTTC
>few|TRBJ2-1|TRBD2|TRBV29-1
CSVEGLIMREGYNEQFF
TGCAGCGTTGAAGGATTGATAATGAGGGAGGGCTACAATGAGCAGTTCTTC
>few|TRBJ1-6|-|TRBV7-8
CASRPQGQYNSPLHF
TGTGCCAGCAGACCACAGGGACAATATAATTCACCCCTCCACTTT
>-|TRBJ2-5|-|TRBV2
CASTGGPETQYF
TGTGCCAGTACAGGAGGGCCAGAGACCCAGTACTTC
>-|TRBJ2-2|-|TRBV4-3
CASSQGIDRQPFGELFF
TGCGCCAGCAGCCAAGGAATAGACAGGCAACCTTTCGGGGAGCTGTTTTTT
>-|TRBJ2-1|-|TRBV9
CASSVGQGGSYNEQFF
TGTGCCAGCAGCGTAGGTCAGGGAGGTTCATACAATGAGCAGTTCTTC
>-|TRBJ2-7|TRBD1|TRBV10-2
CASRGQGTYEQYF
TGCGCCAGCAGGGGACAGGGTACCTACGAGCAGTACTTC
>-|TRBJ2-5|-|TRBV5-6
CASSGGLSQYF
TGTGCCAGCAGCGGTGGACTATCCCAGTACTTC
>once|TRBJ2-1|-|TRBV25-1
CASSVQGLGNEQFF
TGTGCCAGCAGTGTCCAGGGGTTGGGTAATGAGCAGTTCTTC
>-|TRBJ2-7|TRBD1|TRBV7-9
CASSLVRDSSYEQYF
TGTGCCAGCAGCTTAGTTCGGGACAGCTCCTACGAGCAGTACTTC
>-|TRBJ2-1|TRBD2|TRBV6-4
CASSTGTSGDNEQFF
TGTGCCAGCAGTACCGGGACTAGCGGAGACAATGAGCAGTTCTTC
>-|TRBJ1-4|-|TRBV9
CASSGSRGAEKLFF
TGTGCCAGCAGCGGCAGTCGGGGGGCTGAAAAACTGTTTTTT
>-|TRBJ2-7|-|TRBV28
CASWRGGRGEYEQYF
TGTGCCAGCTGGAGGGGGGGCAGGGGAGAGTACGAGCAGTACTTC
>-|TRBJ2-3|-|TRBV28
CASSFHSSPLRTDTQYF
TGTGCCAGCAGTTTCCACAGCTCCCCTTTACGCACAGATACGCAGTATTTT
>-|TRBJ2-6|-|TRBV7-9
CASSSSGSGANVLTF
TGTGCCAGCAGCTCCAGCGGCTCTGGGGCCAACGTCCTGACTTTC
>once|TRBJ1-2|-|TRBV29-1
CSVDGDNYGYTF
TGCAGCGTTGACGGTGATAACTATGGCTACACCTTC
>few|TRBJ2-1|-|TRBV7-2
CASTQRVTHSYNEQFF
TGTGCCAGCACCCAGAGGGTCACCCACTCCTACAATGAGCAGTTCTTC
>-|TRBJ2-7|-|TRBV28
CASSLAGNEQYF
TGTGCCAGCAGTTTAGCAGGGAACGAGCAGTACTTC
>-|TRBJ1-1|-|TRBV7-9
CASSLDSMNTEAFF
TGTGCCAGCAGCTTGGACAGCATGAACACTGAAGCTTTCTTT